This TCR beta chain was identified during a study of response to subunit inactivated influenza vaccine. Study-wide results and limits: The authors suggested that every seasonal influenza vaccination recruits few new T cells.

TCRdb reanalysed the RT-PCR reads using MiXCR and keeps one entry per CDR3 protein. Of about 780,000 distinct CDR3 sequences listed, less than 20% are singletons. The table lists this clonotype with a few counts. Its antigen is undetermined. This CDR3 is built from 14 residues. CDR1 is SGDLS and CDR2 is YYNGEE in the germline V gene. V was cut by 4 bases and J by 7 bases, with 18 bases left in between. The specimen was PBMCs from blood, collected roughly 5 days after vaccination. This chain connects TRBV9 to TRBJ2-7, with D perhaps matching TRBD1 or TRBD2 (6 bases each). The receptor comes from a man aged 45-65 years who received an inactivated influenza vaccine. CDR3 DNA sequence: TGTGCCAGCAGCCCCGGGGGCAGGCCTCGGGAGCAGTACTTC. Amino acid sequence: CASSPGGRPREQYF.